These T cell receptor beta chains were read from a single sample in a study of Ad26.COV2.S vaccination and SARS-CoV-2 variants. The table came from immunoSEQ multiplex PCR; TCRdb's copy has only in-frame clones and leaves some out. The repertoire holds around 300,000 clones, with roughly 90% as singletons. The sequences come from peripheral blood, collected in a trial of Ad26.COV2.S vaccine versus placebo. These receptors were obtained from a person between 18 and 65 years old who received the Ad26.COV2.S COVID-19 vaccine or a placebo. Both conserved end residues are part of each CDR3. D genes are given only for firm matches. Size is stated for part of the rows, as once, few or many counts, or as a class when the clone is expanded.

DNA	CDR3	D	V	size	J
TGTGCCAGCAGCCAAGACGAGTATGGCTACACCTTC	CASSQDEYGYTF	-	TRBV14	once	TRBJ1-2
TGTGCCAGTAGTAGGCGACTAGCGGGAGTGGGTGAGAATGAGCAGTTCTTC	CASSRRLAGVGENEQFF	TRBD2	TRBV19	-	TRBJ2-1
TGTGCCAGCAGTTTAAGGGGGAATTCACCCCTCCACTTT	CASSLRGNSPLHF	-	TRBV28	-	TRBJ1-6
TGTGCCAGTAGTATTCAGGGGCCCACTAATCAGCCCCAGCATTTT	CASSIQGPTNQPQHF	-	TRBV19	-	TRBJ1-5
TGTGCCAGCAGTTTGGGGGGGGTAGGACTAAACACTGAAGCTTTCTTT	CASSLGGVGLNTEAFF	-	TRBV6-2/TRBV6-3	-	TRBJ1-1
TGTGCCAGTAGTATTGGACCTCACAATGAGCAGTTCTTC	CASSIGPHNEQFF	-	TRBV19	-	TRBJ2-1
TGTGCCAGCAGTTACTCGAGGGGACAGGGTTCGGCTTTCTTT	CASSYSRGQGSAFF	TRBD1	TRBV6-5	-	TRBJ1-1
TGTGCCAGCAGTTTAAGGGGTCTATATGGCTACACCTTC	CASSLRGLYGYTF	-	TRBV12-3/TRBV12-4	-	TRBJ1-2
TGTGCCAGCAGCTTACAGGGGACCTATGGCTACACCTTC	CASSLQGTYGYTF	TRBD1	TRBV5-6	-	TRBJ1-2
TGTGCCAGCGGGCAGAATCTAAACACCGGGGAGCTGTTTTTT	CASGQNLNTGELFF	-	TRBV5-5	-	TRBJ2-2
TGTGCCAGCAGTCCCCGGCGGGGTGCTGAAGCTTTCTTT	CASSPRRGAEAFF	-	TRBV28	-	TRBJ1-1
TGTGCCAGCAGTTTAGACTATCCGGCGGAGACCCAGTACTTC	CASSLDYPAETQYF	-	TRBV27	-	TRBJ2-5
TGTGCCAGCAGTTACGCTTCCGGTGGATCACCCCTCCACTTT	CASSYASGGSPLHF	-	TRBV6-5	once	TRBJ1-6
TGTGCCAGTAGTACCCCTGGTCTAGCGGTACACACCGAGAACACCGGGGAGCTGTTTTTT	CASSTPGLAVHTENTGELFF	TRBD2	TRBV19	few	TRBJ2-2